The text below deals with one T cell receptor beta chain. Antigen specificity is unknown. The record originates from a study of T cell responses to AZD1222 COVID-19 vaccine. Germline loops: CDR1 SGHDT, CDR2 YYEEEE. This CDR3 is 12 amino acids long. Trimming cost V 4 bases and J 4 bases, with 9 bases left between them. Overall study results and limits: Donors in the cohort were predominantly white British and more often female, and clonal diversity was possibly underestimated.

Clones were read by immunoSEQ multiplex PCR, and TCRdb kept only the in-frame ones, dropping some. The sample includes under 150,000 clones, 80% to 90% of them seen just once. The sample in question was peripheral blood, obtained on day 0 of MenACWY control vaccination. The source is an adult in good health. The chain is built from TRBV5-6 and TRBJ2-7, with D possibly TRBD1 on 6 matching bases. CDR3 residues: CASSEGVYEQYF. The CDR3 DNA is TGTGCCAGCAGCGAGGGGGTATACGAGCAGTACTTC.